This TCR beta chain was captured in a study of shared clonotypes between healthy human individuals. Germline V gene lookup returns CDR1 MNHNY and CDR2 SVGAGI (reference sequence). The CDR3 contains 11 residues. Trimming shortened V by 7 bases and J by 4 bases, and 7 bases separated the two germline ends. Concerning this clone itself: Its specificity is unknown.

Naivety among CD8 cells was defined by CD45RO negativity and positive CCR7 selection, thereby excluding terminally differentiated effector memory CD45RA+ cells. In the original analysis: From ImmunoSEQ came sequences covering only the junction and carrying no quality scores, so filtering differed. Some clones are missing from TCRdb's copy, which holds only in-frame ones; the method was immunoSEQ multiplex PCR. The D gene and trimming were derived from the DNA, and the V and J assignments and clone size from that table. The sample comprises around 2,100,000 clones, approximately 95% of which are singletons, and 1.2% rests with the top ten. Broader study findings: Clonotype sharing across donors was expected to vary with sequencing depth. Some naive CD4 clonotypes, roughly 5%, turned up in common across four donors.

Input material: naive CD8+ T cells sorted from blood. The chain combines TRBV6-6 with TRBJ1-1, with D possibly being TRBD1 (6 bases). The TCR comes from a man aged 18-30 years in good health. CDR3 in amino acids: CASIGGTEAFF. In DNA, the CDR3 is TGTGCCAGCATAGGGGGCACTGAAGCTTTCTTT.